The 27 T cell receptor beta chains below were found in one sample sequenced in a study of human T cells and chemical hapten exposure. TCRdb recomputed calls from the RACE reads with MiXCR, one row per CDR3 protein. The table has around 120,000 distinct CDR3 sequences, approximately 13% seen once. Time point specified: pre-sensitization, week 0. Noted treatment: therapeutic diphenylcyclopropenone sensitization with weekly scalp DPC. Sequencing used whole blood, obtained in connection with sensitization to the hapten diphenylcyclopropenone (DPC). The receptors originated from a woman younger than 35 with alopecia areata. Some clones in this sample may be carry-over from other donors' samples.

This sequence joins TRBV7-9 and TRBJ1-4; D unclear. Germline lookup yields CDR1 SEHNR and CDR2 FQNEAQ (reference sequence). CDR3 length equals 16 residues. V was clipped by 5 bases and J by 0 bases, with 13 bases between them. The CDR3 DNA sequence: TGTGCCAGCAGCCGCCTCACCCATACAACTAATGAAAAACTGTTTTTT. Its translation: CASSRLTHTTNEKLFF.

The rearrangement links TRBV15 to TRBJ1-1, with unresolved D. V dropped 0 bases and J dropped 5 bases, with 10 bases sitting between them. The germline V gene has CDR1 LNHNV and CDR2 YYDKDF (reference sequence). The CDR3 contains 14 residues. The CDR3: CATSRDLRVTEAFF. CDR3 in DNA: TGTGCCACCAGCAGAGATTTGCGGGTAACTGAAGCTTTCTTT.

The chain joins TRBV11-2 to TRBJ2-7; D possibly corresponds to TRBD1 (6 bases). CDR3 size: 12 residues. CDR1 and CDR2 from the germline V gene are SGHAT and FQNNGV. The V end lost 3 bases, the J end lost 4 bases, and 7 bases lay between the germline ends. The CDR3 loop reads CASSFGQYEQYF. In DNA, the CDR3 is TGTGCCAGCAGCTTCGGACAGTACGAGCAGTACTTC.

This clonotype was seen ten or more times. The V gene is TRBV5-4, the J gene TRBJ1-2; 8 bases align to TRBD1. This CDR3 region has 16 residues. Per germline, CDR1 SGHNT and CDR2 YYREEE (reference sequence). With V trimmed by 4 bases and J by 5 bases, 13 bases remained unmatched. The CDR3 sequence is CASSTRLGQGEYGYTF. In nucleotides, the CDR3 is TGTGCCAGCAGCACACGGCTCGGACAGGGTGAATATGGCTACACCTTC.

This clonotype has a handful of counts. This chain uses TRBV9 with TRBJ1-2, with 8 nucleotides matching TRBD1. Germline V gene lookup returns CDR1 SGDLS and CDR2 YYNGEE. This CDR3 has 15 amino acids. V trimming: 7 bases; J trimming: 2 bases; junction bases outside the gene matches: 10. CDR3 nucleotide sequence: TGTGCCAGCGGGAGACTGGGACAGGCGAACTATGGCTACACCTTC. It translates to CASGRLGQANYGYTF.

The chain uses TRBV10-3 and TRBJ2-2; D uncertain. This CDR3 spans 13 amino acids. V shed 8 bases and J shed 1 base, with 8 bases lying between them. In germline, CDR1 is ENHRY, CDR2 SYGVKD. The DNA of the CDR3 is TGTGCCATCGGACGGCAGAACACCGGGGAGCTGTTTTTT. Translating it yields CAIGRQNTGELFF.

This clonotype showed up many times. The gene calls are TRBV6-6 and TRBJ1-1; D call uncertain. Germline V CDR1 and CDR2: MNHNY, SVGAGI (reference sequence). The CDR3 is 15 amino acids. The ends were cut back, 2 bases at V and 7 bases at J, with 17 bases in the middle. The CDR3 DNA reads as TGTGCCAGCAGTTACCTCTCCCGTGACGGCGTTGAAGCTTTCTTT. As protein: CASSYLSRDGVEAFF.

This clonotype was picked up a small number of times. J is TRBJ2-5 and V is TRBV7-7; D call uncertain. This CDR3 contains 15 residues. CDR1 and CDR2 from the germline V gene are SSHAT and FNYEAQ (reference sequence). V was cut by 1 base and J by 5 bases, with 14 bases left in between. As DNA, the CDR3 is TGTGCCAGCAGCTTAGAGGGCAGGTCCGGGGAGACCCAGTACTTC. Translating it yields CASSLEGRSGETQYF.

This chain joins TRBV10-3 and TRBJ2-7, with D unclear. Trimming shortened V by 3 bases and J by 7 bases, and 16 bases separated the two germline ends. Germline V CDR1 and CDR2: ENHRY, SYGVKD. The CDR3 covers 14 residues. The CDR3 spells CAISDRDKNGEQYF. The CDR3 DNA reads as TGTGCCATCAGTGACCGTGATAAAAACGGAGAGCAGTACTTC.

In its sample, this clonotype was seen a few times. The chain joins TRBV27 to TRBJ2-7, with D hard to call. The ends were cut back, 5 bases at V and 5 bases at J, with 13 bases in the middle. Looked up from germline, CDR1 is MNHEY and CDR2 is SMNVEV (reference sequence). The CDR3 covers 13 residues. The CDR3 protein is CASSLRDEDEQYF. The DNA of the CDR3 is TGTGCCAGCAGTCTAAGGGATGAGGACGAGCAGTACTTC.

This rearrangement joins TRBV20-1 to TRBJ2-1; the D is unclear. Germline V lookup: CDR1 DFQATT, CDR2 SNEGSKA (reference sequence). The CDR3 sequence is 15 residues long. With 6 bases removed from V and 2 bases from J, the gap between germline ends came to 17 bases. The CDR3 coding sequence is TGCAGTGCCAGCGACGTAGGTCGACCCTACAATGAGCAGTTCTTC. Its protein is CSASDVGRPYNEQFF.

This clonotype was counted between two and nine times. CDR3 nucleotide sequence: TGTGCCAGCAGCCAAATCTCGGGGGCTATTAACACTGAAGCTTTCTTT. It codes for CASSQISGAINTEAFF. J is TRBJ1-1 and V is TRBV3-1, with a weak D call TRBD1 (6 bases). In germline, CDR1 is LGHDT, CDR2 YNNKEL (reference sequence). The CDR3 has 16 amino acids. Trimming pared 2 bases from V and 2 bases from J, leaving 15 bases between.

Only a few counts were recorded for this clonotype. The rearrangement links TRBV7-3 to TRBJ1-1; D perhaps matches TRBD1 (6 bases). Germline V gene sequence: CDR1 SGHTA, CDR2 FQGTGA. The V end lost 4 bases, the J end lost 3 bases, and 15 bases lay between the germline ends. The CDR3 has 15 amino acids. DNA of the CDR3: TGTGCCAGCAGCTCAGGACGGGGGGCCCACACTGAAGCTTTCTTT. Residues: CASSSGRGAHTEAFF. Supplemented by reference TRBV7-3 and TRBJ1-1, the full variable domain reads GAGVSQTPSNKVTEKGKYVELRCDPISGHTALYWYRQSLGQGPEFLIYFQGTGAADDSGLPNDRFFAVRPEGSVSTLKIQRTERGDSAVYLCASSSGRGAHTEAFFGQGTRLTVV.

The chain combines TRBV14 with TRBJ1-1; D not certain. Trimming took 0 bases from V and 4 from J, leaving 6 bases between them. The CDR3 has 13 amino acids. CDR1 is SGHDN and CDR2 is FVKESK in the germline V gene. The CDR3 nucleotides are TGTGCCAGCAGCCAAGACCGGCCCACTGAAGCTTTCTTT. It codes for CASSQDRPTEAFF.

The genes are TRBV20-1 and TRBJ2-5; no clear D gene. Trimming cost V 5 bases and J 0 bases, with 16 bases left between them. Germline V gene sequence: CDR1 DFQATT, CDR2 SNEGSKA (reference sequence). This CDR3 is built from 15 residues. The CDR3, as DNA: TGCAGTGCTGTTCCTCGAGGCAGGTACCAAGAGACCCAGTACTTC. It translates to CSAVPRGRYQETQYF.

V and J are TRBV7-2 and TRBJ2-7; D may be TRBD1 or TRBD2 (5 bases each). Trimming stripped 5 bases from V and 4 bases from J, with 15 bases between. Germline loops: CDR1 SGHTA, CDR2 FQGNSA. The CDR3 loop spans 14 amino acids. This chain's CDR3 is CASSIPGRSYEQYF. CDR3 sequence (DNA): TGTGCCAGCAGCATTCCGGGACGCTCTTACGAGCAGTACTTC.

The CDR3 is CSASVGGGTDTQYF. The DNA for the CDR3 is TGCAGTGCTAGTGTAGGGGGTGGAACAGATACGCAGTATTTT. The V and J genes are TRBV20-1 and TRBJ2-3, with D possibly being TRBD1 (6 bases). V shed 3 bases and J shed 3 bases, with 13 bases lying between them. This CDR3 spans 14 amino acids. Germline lookup yields CDR1 DFQATT and CDR2 SNEGSKA (reference sequence).

This clonotype was observed at least ten times. J is TRBJ1-3 and V is TRBV3-1; D is undetermined. CDR1 is LGHDT and CDR2 is YNNKEL in the germline V gene (reference sequence). The CDR3 totals 15 residues. V was clipped by 3 bases and J by 0 bases, with 9 bases between them. CDR3 sequence (DNA): TGTGCCAGCAGCCAGACAAGGAGCTCTGGAAACACCATATATTTT. This sequence encodes CASSQTRSSGNTIYF.

This clonotype was detected many times. The J gene is TRBJ1-1, the V gene TRBV12-3 or TRBV12-4; unclear D gene. The CDR3 sequence is 14 residues long. V lost 5 bases to trimming and J lost 4 bases, with 14 bases between them. CDR3 DNA: TGTGCCAGCAGTCCTCAGACTGCCGTCACTGAAGCTTTCTTT. Its translation: CASSPQTAVTEAFF.

The DNA for the CDR3 is TGTGCCAGCAGCTTATCGTTGGCAGAGACCCAGTACTTC. Translating gives CASSLSLAETQYF. The chain is built from TRBV7-9 and TRBJ2-5; D uncertain. Trimming removed 2 bases at V and 4 bases at J, with 8 bases between. This CDR3 is 13 amino acids long. Looked up from germline, CDR1 is SEHNR and CDR2 is FQNEAQ (reference sequence).

This clonotype was observed a few times. Compared with germline, one end of the junction differs, possibly owing to a read error. V usage is TRBV20-1 and J usage is TRBJ2-1, with D possibly matching TRBD2 (6 bases). Per the germline V gene, CDR1 is DFQATT and CDR2 is SNEGSKA (reference sequence). The CDR3 runs 13 residues. The CDR3 DNA sequence: TGCAGTGCTTCGGACTACTCCCACAATGAGCAGTTCTTC. Its translation is CSASDYSHNEQFF.

The chain couples TRBV5-4 to TRBJ1-1, with 9 nucleotides matching TRBD1. Trimming took 3 bases from V and 4 from J; bases not matched to a gene: 10. Germline lookup yields CDR1 SGHNT and CDR2 YYREEE (reference sequence). This CDR3 is built from 16 residues. The DNA for the CDR3 is TGTGCCAGCAGCTCCGGGACAGGGACCAGAATCACTGAAGCTTTCTTT. Translation gives CASSSGTGTRITEAFF. The variable domain in full, completed from reference TRBV5-4 and TRBJ1-1, reads ETGVTQSPTHLIKTRGQQVTLRCSSQSGHNTVSWYQQALGQGPQFIFQYYREEENGRGNFPPRFSGLQFPNYSSELNVNALELDDSALYLCASSSGTGTRITEAFFGQGTRLTVV.

This clonotype has only a few counts. V gene TRBV7-2 combines with J gene TRBJ1-1, with 7 bases that match TRBD1. From germline, CDR1 is SGHTA and CDR2 FQGNSA. The CDR3 sequence is 14 residues long. V was clipped by 2 bases and J by 7 bases; unmatched bases: 7. CDR3 residues: CASSLFAGTVEAFF. The DNA for the CDR3 is TGTGCCAGCAGCTTATTTGCCGGGACAGTTGAAGCTTTCTTT.

This clonotype occurred a few times. The V call is TRBV12-3 or TRBV12-4, the J call TRBJ2-7, with TRBD1 matching over 8 bases. The J segment lost 3 bases and the V segment lost 4 bases, leaving 11 bases of the junction unmatched. The CDR3 loop spans 16 amino acids. The CDR3 DNA reads as TGTGCCAGCAGTTCTCCTTGGGACAGGTCGGACTACGAGCAGTACTTC. Protein: CASSSPWDRSDYEQYF.

This clonotype was detected a few times. This sequence joins TRBV27 and TRBJ1-6, with D tentatively TRBD1 (6 bases). V dropped 4 bases and J dropped 11 bases, with 21 bases sitting between them. Germline CDR1 reads MNHEY; CDR2 reads SMNVEV (reference sequence). CDR3 length: 16 amino acids. The CDR3: CASSSLRNRAMTPLHF. DNA of the CDR3: TGTGCCAGCAGTTCCTTAAGAAACAGGGCTATGACACCCCTCCACTTT.

This clonotype came up many times. The chain recombines TRBV7-6 with TRBJ2-7; TRBD1 agrees at 7 bases. This CDR3 is 16 amino acids long. Trimming at V came to 1 base and at J to 0 bases, leaving 6 bases not matched to a gene. From germline, CDR1 is SGHVS and CDR2 FNYEAQ. The CDR3 DNA is TGTGCCAGCAGCTTAGAGGGACAGTTTGCCTCCTACGAGCAGTACTTC. It specifies CASSLEGQFASYEQYF.

This clonotype was seen only a few times. The chain combines TRBV10-3 with TRBJ1-1; D gene unclear. Trimming removed 2 bases at V and 2 bases at J, with 6 bases between. This CDR3 comprises 13 residues. Germline CDR1 and CDR2: ENHRY and SYGVKD. In DNA, the CDR3 is TGTGCCATCAGTGAGCCGGGAAACACTGAAGCTTTCTTT. Encoded protein: CAISEPGNTEAFF.